A selection of T cell receptor beta chains follows, all from one sample in a study of cytomegalovirus exposure and HLA in healthy donors. Libraries were prepared by immunoSEQ multiplex PCR; TCRdb keeps only in-frame clonotypes and omits some of them. The repertoire holds about 160,000 clones, with about three quarters as singletons. Specimen: PBMCs. These receptors all stem from a woman in her forties in good health and CMV-seropositive. CDR3s include the opening cysteine and the closing phenylalanine or tryptophan. A D gene is named only where the DNA matches it firmly. Size is omitted from some rows. Given values are once, few, many or a class for expanded clones.

j_call | clone_size | v_call | d_call | cdr3_nt | cdr3_aa
TRBJ1-1 | - | TRBV6-4 | - | TGTGCCAGCAGTGCGGAGGTGAACACTGAAGCTTTCTTT | CASSAEVNTEAFF
TRBJ2-2 | - | TRBV7-9 | - | TGTGCCAGCAGCTCCCCCAGGGGGGCCACGAACACCGGGGAGCTGTTTTTT | CASSSPRGATNTGELFF
TRBJ2-2 | - | TRBV7-8 | TRBD1 | TGTGCCAGCAGCTTAACAGGGGCGAACACCGGGGAGCTGTTTTTT | CASSLTGANTGELFF
TRBJ1-4 | once | TRBV2 | TRBD1 | TGTGCCAGCAGGTCGGACAGGGGGGAGAATGAAAAACTGTTTTTT | CASRSDRGENEKLFF
TRBJ2-1 | once | TRBV5-6 | TRBD2 | TGTGCCAGCAGCTTCCCTGCGGGGGTCTCCTACAATGAGCAGTTCTTC | CASSFPAGVSYNEQFF
TRBJ1-2 | - | TRBV5-4 | TRBD1 | TGTGCCAGCAGCTTTAAGTGGGACAGTCTCTCACGCAATGGCTACACCTTC | CASSFKWDSLSRNGYTF
TRBJ2-2 | - | TRBV5-1 | TRBD1 | TGCGCCAGCCGCGGGACAGGGGGTTCTTACGACACCGGGGAGCTGTTTTTT | CASRGTGGSYDTGELFF
TRBJ2-3 | - | TRBV5-1 | - | TGCGCCAGCAGCAACAGGGGGGGCGCAGATACGCAGTATTTT | CASSNRGGADTQYF
TRBJ1-6 | - | TRBV28 | - | TGTGCCAGCAGTTTTCCCTTTTCCAGCTCCTATAATTCACCCCTCCACTTT | CASSFPFSSSYNSPLHF
TRBJ1-2 | few | TRBV5-5 | - | TGTGCCAGCAGCTTGGACAGTGCTAACTATGGCTACACCTTC | CASSLDSANYGYTF
TRBJ1-1 | once | TRBV14 | - | TGTGCCAGCAGCCAAGATCCGCAGTCCTACACTGAAGCTTTCTTT | CASSQDPQSYTEAFF
TRBJ2-7 | once | TRBV7-9 | - | TGTGCCAGCAGCTTAAGCTCCACCCCGTACTTC | CASSLSSTPYF
TRBJ2-3 | - | TRBV18 | TRBD2 | TGTGCCAGCTCAGAACCGGGACTAGCGGGGGCCTTTAGCACAGATACGCAGTATTTT | CASSEPGLAGAFSTDTQYF
TRBJ1-2 | once | TRBV18 | - | TGTGCCAGCTCAACGGAGAATTATGGCTACACCTTC | CASSTENYGYTF
TRBJ1-3 | once | TRBV30 | - | TGTGCCCTCAAGTACCAGAACGGAAACACCATATATTTT | CALKYQNGNTIYF
TRBJ2-3 | - | TRBV4-1 | - | TGCGCCAGCAGCCAATGGTTCTATGCGGGGACCACAGATACGCAGTATTTT | CASSQWFYAGTTDTQYF
TRBJ1-1 | - | TRBV19 | - | TGTGCCAGTAGAGCAGGGGCGATCATGAACACTGAAGCTTTCTTT | CASRAGAIMNTEAFF
TRBJ1-1 | - | TRBV30 | - | TGTGCCTGGAGTGTACGCGCTGAAGCTTTCTTT | CAWSVRAEAFF
TRBJ2-5 | - | TRBV7-2 | - | TGTGCCAGCAGCTTTAGGGGCTTGGAGACCCAGTACTTC | CASSFRGLETQYF